This T cell receptor (beta chain) originates from a study of spatial heterogeneity in lung cancer. Background on the study: Sequenced follow-up PBMC samples came a median of approximately 2 years after resection, where available. Among detected sequences, beta-chain ones consistently exceeded alpha-chain ones in number.

This sample's time point: blood at routine non-recurrence follow-up after resection. Study-wide results and caveats: At tumor resection, ubiquitous expanded TCRs were detected in blood more often than later.

The CDR3 has 14 residues. From germline, CDR1 is SEHNR and CDR2 FQNEAQ (reference sequence). Between the trimmed V and J ends, which lost 5 bases and 6 bases, there was a span of 13 bases. TCRdb re-called the 5' RACE reads with MiXCR, one entry per CDR3 protein. The sample yields 20,000 or so distinct CDR3 sequences, 10% seen once. This clonotype was observed at least ten times. Its antigen is not known. The origin of this receptor is a female donor with early-stage non-small cell lung cancer. The chain employs TRBV7-9 and TRBJ2-2; a possible D gene is TRBD2 (6 bases). Sequences were derived from PBMCs, sampled at follow-up. CDR3 protein: CASSPRESAGELFF. CDR3 in DNA: TGTGCCAGCAGCCCCCGGGAGTCTGCCGGGGAGCTGTTTTTT.